This T cell receptor beta chain was identified in a study of cytomegalovirus exposure and HLA in healthy donors. With V trimmed by 7 bases and J by 0 bases, 4 bases remained unmatched. Per the germline V gene, CDR1 is SQVTM and CDR2 is ANQGSEA. The CDR3 runs 13 residues. PCR was performed using 60 Vbeta and 13 Jbeta primers. Sequenced by immunoSEQ multiplex PCR; TCRdb stores in-frame clones only, minus some. The sample contains 150,000 to 200,000 clones, 84% of which appear only once. This chain uses TRBV29-1 with TRBJ2-3, with TRBD2 matching 7 bases. The sample comprised PBMCs. The receptor was derived from a man aged 18 to 29 in good health and CMV-seronegative. The CDR3 DNA reads TGCAGCGCCTTTAGCGGGAGCACAGATACGCAGTATTTT. This codes for CSAFSGSTDTQYF.